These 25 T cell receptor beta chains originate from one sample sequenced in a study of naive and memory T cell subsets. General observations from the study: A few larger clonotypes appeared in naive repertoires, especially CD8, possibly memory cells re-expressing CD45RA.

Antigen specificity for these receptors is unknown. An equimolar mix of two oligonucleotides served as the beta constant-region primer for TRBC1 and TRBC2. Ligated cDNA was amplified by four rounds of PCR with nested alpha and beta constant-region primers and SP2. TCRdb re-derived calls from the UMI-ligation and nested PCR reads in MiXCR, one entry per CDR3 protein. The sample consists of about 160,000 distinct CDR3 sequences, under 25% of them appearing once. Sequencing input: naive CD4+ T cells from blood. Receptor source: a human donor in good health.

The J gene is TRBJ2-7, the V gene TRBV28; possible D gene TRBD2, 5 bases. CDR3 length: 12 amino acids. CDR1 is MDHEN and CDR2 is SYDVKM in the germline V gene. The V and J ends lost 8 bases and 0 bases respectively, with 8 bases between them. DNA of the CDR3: TGTGCCAGCCGCCGGGACTCCTACGAGCAGTACTTC. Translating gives CASRRDSYEQYF.

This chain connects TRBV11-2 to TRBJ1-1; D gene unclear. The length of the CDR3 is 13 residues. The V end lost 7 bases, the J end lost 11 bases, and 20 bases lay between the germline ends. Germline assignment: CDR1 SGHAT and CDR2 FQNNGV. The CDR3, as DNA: TGTGCCAGCACCCCGCCCGTGAGGGAGTCGGCTTTCTTT. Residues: CASTPPVRESAFF. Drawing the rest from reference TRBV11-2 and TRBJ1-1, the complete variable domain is EAGVAQSPRYKIIEKRQSVAFWCNPISGHATLYWYQQILGQGPKLLIQFQNNGVVDDSQLPKDRFSAERLKGVDSTLKIQPAKLEDSAVYLCASTPPVRESAFFGQGTRLTVV.

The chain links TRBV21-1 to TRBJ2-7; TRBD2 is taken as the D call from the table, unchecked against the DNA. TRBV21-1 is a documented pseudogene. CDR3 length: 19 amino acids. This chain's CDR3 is CASSKMEVRPSGPTYEQYF. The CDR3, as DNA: TGTGCCAGCAGCAAAATGGAAGTGAGACCTAGCGGGCCAACCTACGAGCAGTACTTC.

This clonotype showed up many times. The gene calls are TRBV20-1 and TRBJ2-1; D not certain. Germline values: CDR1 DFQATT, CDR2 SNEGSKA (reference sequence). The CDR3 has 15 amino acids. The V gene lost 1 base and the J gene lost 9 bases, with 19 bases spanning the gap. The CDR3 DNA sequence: TGCAGTGCTAGAGTAGGACCGGCCACAAGGGCTGAGCAGTTCTTC. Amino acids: CSARVGPATRAEQFF.

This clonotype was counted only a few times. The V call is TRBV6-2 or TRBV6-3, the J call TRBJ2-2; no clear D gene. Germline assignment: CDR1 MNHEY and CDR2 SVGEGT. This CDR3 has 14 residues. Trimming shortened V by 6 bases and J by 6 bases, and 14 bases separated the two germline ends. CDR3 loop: CASRPMGMAGELFF. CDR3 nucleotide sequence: TGTGCCAGCAGGCCGATGGGAATGGCCGGGGAGCTGTTTTTT.

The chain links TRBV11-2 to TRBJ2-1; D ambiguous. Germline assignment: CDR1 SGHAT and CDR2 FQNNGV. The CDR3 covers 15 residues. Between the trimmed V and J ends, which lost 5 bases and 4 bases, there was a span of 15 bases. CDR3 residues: CASSPLGPGYNEQFF. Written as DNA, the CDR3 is TGTGCCAGCAGCCCGCTGGGCCCCGGGTACAATGAGCAGTTCTTC.

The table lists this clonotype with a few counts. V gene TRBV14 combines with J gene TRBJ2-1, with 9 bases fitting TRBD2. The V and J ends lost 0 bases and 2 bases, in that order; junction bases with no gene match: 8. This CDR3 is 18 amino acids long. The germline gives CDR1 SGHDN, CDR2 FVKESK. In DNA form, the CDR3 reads TGTGCCAGCAGCCAAGATGTTAGCGGGAGTATCGCCTACAATGAGCAGTTCTTC. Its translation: CASSQDVSGSIAYNEQFF.

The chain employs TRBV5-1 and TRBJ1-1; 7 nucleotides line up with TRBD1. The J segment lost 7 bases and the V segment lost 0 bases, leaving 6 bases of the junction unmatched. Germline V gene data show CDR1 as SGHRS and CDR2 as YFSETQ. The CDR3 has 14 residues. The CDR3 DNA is TGCGCCAGCAGCTTGGGACAGGGCTGGAGTGAAGCTTTCTTT. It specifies CASSLGQGWSEAFF. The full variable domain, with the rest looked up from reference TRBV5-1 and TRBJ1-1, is KAGVTQTPRYLIKTRGQQVTLSCSPISGHRSVSWYQQTPGQGLQFLFEYFSETQRNKGNFPGRFSGRQFSNSRSEMNVSTLELGDSALYLCASSLGQGWSEAFFGQGTRLTVV.

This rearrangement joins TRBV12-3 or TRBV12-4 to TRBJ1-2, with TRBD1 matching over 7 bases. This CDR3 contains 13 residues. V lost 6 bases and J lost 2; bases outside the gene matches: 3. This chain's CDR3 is CASRLDRNYGYTF. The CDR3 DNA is TGTGCCAGCAGATTGGACAGGAACTATGGCTACACCTTC.

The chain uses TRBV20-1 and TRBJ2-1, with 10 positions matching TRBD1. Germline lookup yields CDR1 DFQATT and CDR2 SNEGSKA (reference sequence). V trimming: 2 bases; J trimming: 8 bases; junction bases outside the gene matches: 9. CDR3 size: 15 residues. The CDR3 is CSARLRTGGVDEQFF. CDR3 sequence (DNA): TGCAGTGCTAGACTCAGGACAGGGGGGGTGGATGAGCAGTTCTTC.

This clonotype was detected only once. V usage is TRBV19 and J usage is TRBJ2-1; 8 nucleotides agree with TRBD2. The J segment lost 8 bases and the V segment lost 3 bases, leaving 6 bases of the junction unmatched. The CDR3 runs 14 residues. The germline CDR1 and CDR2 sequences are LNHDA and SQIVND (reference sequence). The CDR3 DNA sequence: TGTGCCAGTAGTATTCAGGGACTAGTCGATGAGCAGTTCTTC. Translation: CASSIQGLVDEQFF.

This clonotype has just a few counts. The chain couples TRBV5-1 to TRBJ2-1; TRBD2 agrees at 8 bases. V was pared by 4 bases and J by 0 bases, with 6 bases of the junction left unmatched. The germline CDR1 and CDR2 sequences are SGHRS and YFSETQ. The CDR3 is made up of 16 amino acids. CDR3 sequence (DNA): TGCGCCAGCAGCCCTAGCGGGCCCAGCTCCTACAATGAGCAGTTCTTC. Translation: CASSPSGPSSYNEQFF.

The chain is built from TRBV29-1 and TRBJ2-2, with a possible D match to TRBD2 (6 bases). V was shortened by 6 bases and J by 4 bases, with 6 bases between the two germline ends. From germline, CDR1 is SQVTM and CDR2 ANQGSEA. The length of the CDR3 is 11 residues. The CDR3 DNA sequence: TGCAGCGTCGGGGGCACCGGGGAGCTGTTTTTT. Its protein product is CSVGGTGELFF.

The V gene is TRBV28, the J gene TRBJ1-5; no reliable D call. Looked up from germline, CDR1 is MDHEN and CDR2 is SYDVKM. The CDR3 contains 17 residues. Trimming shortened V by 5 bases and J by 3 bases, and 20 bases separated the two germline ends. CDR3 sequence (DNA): TGTGCCAGCAGTGCACATACTCCCGTAGCGATCAATCAGCCCCAGCATTTT. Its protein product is CASSAHTPVAINQPQHF.

The CDR3 region is CASSLDSPYEQYF. The DNA for the CDR3 is TGTGCCAGCAGCTTAGACAGCCCCTACGAGCAGTACTTC. The chain combines TRBV11-2 with TRBJ2-7; D is unresolved. This CDR3 has 13 residues. The V end lost 0 bases, the J end lost 2 bases, and 5 bases lay between the germline ends. Germline loops: CDR1 SGHAT, CDR2 FQNNGV.

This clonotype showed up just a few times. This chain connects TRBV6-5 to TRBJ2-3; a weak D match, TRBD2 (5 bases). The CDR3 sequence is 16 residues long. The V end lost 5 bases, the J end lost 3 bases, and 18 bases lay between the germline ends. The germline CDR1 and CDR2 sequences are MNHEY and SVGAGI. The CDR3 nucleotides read TGTGCCAGCAGTCTAACGAGGGCCAGAGGGACAGATACGCAGTATTTT. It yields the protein CASSLTRARGTDTQYF.

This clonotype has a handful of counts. The CDR3 is CASSPGLAGVLEQYF. CDR3 coding DNA: TGTGCCAGCAGTCCCGGACTAGCGGGAGTTCTCGAGCAGTACTTC. The gene calls are TRBV12-3 or TRBV12-4 and TRBJ2-7, with 13 bases that match TRBD2. CDR3 length: 15 amino acids. Trimming at V came to 5 bases and at J to 6 bases, leaving 7 bases not matched to a gene.

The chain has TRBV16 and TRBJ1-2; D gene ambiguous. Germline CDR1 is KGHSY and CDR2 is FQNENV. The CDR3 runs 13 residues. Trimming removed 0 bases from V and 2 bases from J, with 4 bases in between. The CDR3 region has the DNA TGTGCCAGCAGCCAATCCAACAACTATGGCTACACCTTC. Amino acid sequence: CASSQSNNYGYTF.

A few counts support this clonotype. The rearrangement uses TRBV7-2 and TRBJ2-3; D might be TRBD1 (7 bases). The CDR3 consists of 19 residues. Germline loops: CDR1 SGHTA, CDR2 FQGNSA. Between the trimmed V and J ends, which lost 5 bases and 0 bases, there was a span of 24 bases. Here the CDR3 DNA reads TGTGCCAGCAGCGCCCAGGGGGGCGGGGCACCAGTAAGCACAGATACGCAGTATTTT. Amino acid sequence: CASSAQGGGAPVSTDTQYF.

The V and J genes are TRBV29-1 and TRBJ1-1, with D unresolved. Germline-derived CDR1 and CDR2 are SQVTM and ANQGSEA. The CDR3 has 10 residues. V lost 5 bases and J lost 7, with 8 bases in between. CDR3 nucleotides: TGCAGCGTTAAATACAGTGAAGCTTTCTTT. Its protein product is CSVKYSEAFF.

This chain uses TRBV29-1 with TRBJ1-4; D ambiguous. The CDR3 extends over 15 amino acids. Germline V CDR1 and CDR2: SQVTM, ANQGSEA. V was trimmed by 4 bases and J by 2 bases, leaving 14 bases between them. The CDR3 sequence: CSVGKDGGTNEKLFF. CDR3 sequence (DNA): TGCAGCGTTGGAAAGGACGGAGGTACTAATGAAAAACTGTTTTTT.

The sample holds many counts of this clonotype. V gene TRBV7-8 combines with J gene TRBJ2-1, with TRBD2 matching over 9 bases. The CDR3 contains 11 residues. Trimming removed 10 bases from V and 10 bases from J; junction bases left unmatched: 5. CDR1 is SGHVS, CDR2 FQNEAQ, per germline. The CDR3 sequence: CATATSGEQFF. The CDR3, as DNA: TGTGCCACCGCGACTAGCGGAGAGCAGTTCTTC.

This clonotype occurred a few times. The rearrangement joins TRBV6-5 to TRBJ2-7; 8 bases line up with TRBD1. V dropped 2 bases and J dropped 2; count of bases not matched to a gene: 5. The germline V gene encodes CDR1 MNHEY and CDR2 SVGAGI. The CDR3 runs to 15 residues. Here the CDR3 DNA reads TGTGCCAGCAGTTACGCCGGACAGGGCACCTACGAGCAGTACTTC. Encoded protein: CASSYAGQGTYEQYF.

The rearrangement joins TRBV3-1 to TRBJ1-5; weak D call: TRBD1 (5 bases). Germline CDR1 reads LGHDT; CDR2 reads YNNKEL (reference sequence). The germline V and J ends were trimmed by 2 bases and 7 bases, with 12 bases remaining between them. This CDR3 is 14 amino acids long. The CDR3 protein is CASSQTAGIQPQHF. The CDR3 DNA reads TGTGCCAGCAGCCAAACAGCAGGGATCCAGCCCCAGCATTTT.

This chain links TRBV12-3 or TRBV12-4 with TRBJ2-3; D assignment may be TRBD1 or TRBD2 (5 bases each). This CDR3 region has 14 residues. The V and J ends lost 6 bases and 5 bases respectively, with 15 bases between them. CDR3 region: CASSLSRGLDTQYF. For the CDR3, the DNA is TGTGCCAGCAGCTTGTCCCGGGGCTTAGATACGCAGTATTTT.